The 12 T cell receptor beta chains listed next were all sequenced from one sample in a study of cytomegalovirus exposure and HLA in healthy donors. The PCR was carried out with 60 Vbeta primers and 13 Jbeta primers. Profiled with immunoSEQ multiplex PCR; TCRdb holds only in-frame clones, not every one. This sample has 280,000 or so clones, with 70% to 90% found just once. The material sequenced was PBMCs. The receptors derive from a young woman in good health and CMV-seronegative.

This chain joins TRBV10-3 and TRBJ1-4, with 9 bases aligning to TRBD1. CDR3 length: 17 amino acids. V dropped 4 bases and J dropped 3; count of bases not matched to a gene: 9. Germline CDR1 is ENHRY and CDR2 is SYGVKD. In DNA, the CDR3 is TGTGCCATCAGTGGACAGGGGGTCCAGGAAGCTAATGAAAAACTGTTTTTT. The encoded protein is CAISGQGVQEANEKLFF.

The V and J genes are TRBV2 and TRBJ2-1; perhaps TRBD2 as D (5 bases). This CDR3 is built from 15 residues. V was trimmed by 4 bases and J by 0 bases, leaving 10 bases between them. CDR1 SNHLY and CDR2 FYNNEI come from the germline V gene. CDR3 coding DNA: TGTGCCAGCAGTGCGGACTTAAGCTCCTACAATGAGCAGTTCTTC. Its protein product is CASSADLSSYNEQFF.

Only a few counts were recorded for this clone. The chain joins TRBV9 to TRBJ2-3, with 9 bases fitting TRBD2. Germline V gene lookup returns CDR1 SGDLS and CDR2 YYNGEE. J was trimmed by 2 bases and V by 8 bases; bases with no gene match: 9. The CDR3 runs 15 residues. In DNA form, the CDR3 reads TGTGCCAGTTCTTCGAGCGGGGGGCACACAGATACGCAGTATTTT. Amino acid sequence: CASSSSGGHTDTQYF. The full variable domain, rest sourced from reference TRBV9 and TRBJ2-3, is DSGVTQTPKHLITATGQRVTLRCSPRSGDLSVYWYQQSLDQGLQFLIQYYNGEERAKGNILERFSAQQFPDLHSELNLSSLELGDSALYFCASSSSGGHTDTQYFGPGTRLTVL.

This CDR3 reads CASSLMAGDGYTF. CDR3 bases: TGTGCCAGCAGCTTAATGGCCGGGGATGGCTACACCTTC. The gene calls are TRBV7-9 and TRBJ1-2; D is unclear. Deletions cut 2 bases from V and 6 bases from J, with 10 bases between. The CDR3 is 13 residues long. Germline CDR1 is SEHNR and CDR2 is FQNEAQ (reference sequence). Based on the CDR3 plus reference TRBV7-9 and TRBJ1-2, the full variable domain is DTGVSQNPRHKITKRGQNVTFRCDPISEHNRLYWYRQTLGQGPEFLTYFQNEAQLEKSRLLSDRFSAERPKGSFSTLEIQRTEQGDSAMYLCASSLMAGDGYTFGSGTRLTVV.

This chain joins TRBV7-9 and TRBJ1-2; tentatively, D is TRBD1 (6 bases). Germline V lookup: CDR1 SEHNR, CDR2 FQNEAQ (reference sequence). CDR3 length: 15 residues. V lost 5 bases and J 8 bases, leaving 21 bases between the germline ends. The CDR3 reads CASSPPGTPIRGYTF. CDR3 sequence (DNA): TGTGCCAGCAGCCCCCCCGGGACACCTATCAGGGGCTACACCTTC.

The chain recombines TRBV9 with TRBJ2-1; maybe TRBD2 (6 bases). Trimming left V 0 bases short and J 8 bases short, with 9 bases between. Germline V gene sequence: CDR1 SGDLS, CDR2 YYNGEE. This CDR3 contains 13 residues. The CDR3 nucleotides are TGTGCCAGCAGCGTAGCTAGGAGGGATGAGCAGTTCTTC. Translating gives CASSVARRDEQFF.

This clone came up a few times. V is TRBV4-1 and J is TRBJ2-1; no firm D call. Germline V gene lookup returns CDR1 MGHRA and CDR2 YSYEKL. The V end lost 3 bases, the J end lost 3 bases, and 12 bases lay between the germline ends. The CDR3 loop spans 15 amino acids. CDR3 sequence reads: CASSQRAPLYNEQFF. CDR3 DNA sequence: TGCGCCAGCAGCCAGAGAGCCCCCCTCTACAATGAGCAGTTCTTC.

J is TRBJ2-2 and V is TRBV30; 9 nucleotides match TRBD2. The CDR3 has 16 residues. V lost 3 bases and J lost 5; bases outside the gene matches: 10. In germline, CDR1 is GTSNPN, CDR2 SVGIG (reference sequence). CDR3 DNA sequence: TGTGCCTGGAGCATGTTGCGGGGGGGCAGGACCGGGGAGCTGTTTTTT. Protein: CAWSMLRGGRTGELFF.

The chain recombines TRBV7-8 with TRBJ1-5; D is uncertain. V lost 1 base, J lost 3 bases, and 10 bases lay in between. The CDR3 is 15 residues long. CDR1 SGHVS and CDR2 FQNEAQ come from the germline V gene. CDR3 DNA: TGTGCCAGCAGCTTAGAAGAACGGTTCAATCAGCCCCAGCATTTT. The encoded protein is CASSLEERFNQPQHF.

The rearrangement uses TRBV18 and TRBJ1-5, with D tentatively TRBD1 (5 bases). This CDR3 is built from 15 residues. Germline CDR1 reads KGHSH; CDR2 reads LQKENI. Between the trimmed V and J ends, which lost 6 bases and 1 base, there was a span of 13 bases. The CDR3 DNA reads TGTGCCAGCTCTCTTCAGGGAAACAGCAATCAGCCCCAGCATTTT. The encoded protein is CASSLQGNSNQPQHF.

This clone was seen only a few times. The chain is built from TRBV27 and TRBJ2-3, with 12 positions matching TRBD2. Per germline, CDR1 MNHEY and CDR2 SMNVEV (reference sequence). V trimming: 4 bases; J trimming: 4 bases; junction bases outside the gene matches: 9. The CDR3 contains 17 residues. The CDR3 here is CASSYGLAGGPSDTQYF. CDR3 nucleotide sequence: TGTGCCAGCAGTTACGGGCTAGCGGGGGGGCCCTCAGATACGCAGTATTTT.

This chain uses TRBV2 with TRBJ1-4; TRBD1 is a possible D gene (6 bases). CDR1 is SNHLY and CDR2 is FYNNEI in the germline V gene. Trimming shortened V by 6 bases and J by 5 bases, and 16 bases separated the two germline ends. CDR3 length equals 15 residues. The CDR3 is CASSPNRASNEKLFF. CDR3 nucleotide sequence: TGTGCCAGCAGCCCGAACAGGGCTTCCAATGAAAAACTGTTTTTT.